These 32 T cell receptor beta chains were all obtained from the same sample, sequenced in a study of blood T cell repertoires in COVID-19. TCRdb's table, derived via immunoSEQ multiplex PCR, lists solely in-frame clones and lacks some. This sample has approximately 240,000 clones, with more than 60% found just once. Sequenced input: peripheral blood. The source of these receptors is a woman aged 40 to 55 with active or convalescent COVID-19.

V is TRBV7-9 and J is TRBJ1-2, with a weak D call TRBD1 (6 bases). This CDR3 comprises 14 residues. In germline, CDR1 is SEHNR, CDR2 FQNEAQ (reference sequence). The V gene lost 5 bases and the J gene lost 4 bases, with 14 bases spanning the gap. The CDR3 is CASSLVGGAYGYTF. CDR3 DNA sequence: TGTGCCAGCAGCCTAGTCGGGGGGGCCTATGGCTACACCTTC.

With regard to this clone: This same CDR3 is encoded by further DNA sequences in the sample. This rearrangement joins TRBV5-1 to TRBJ1-2, with 7 bases lining up with TRBD1. Germline V gene lookup returns CDR1 SGHRS and CDR2 YFSETQ. The CDR3 is 13 amino acids. V lost 4 bases and J lost 4; bases outside the gene matches: 4. The CDR3 nucleotides are TGCGCCAGCAGCCCGGGACAGAGCTATGGCTACACCTTC. Translated: CASSPGQSYGYTF. Full variable domain (missing parts from reference TRBV5-1 and TRBJ1-2): KAGVTQTPRYLIKTRGQQVTLSCSPISGHRSVSWYQQTPGQGLQFLFEYFSETQRNKGNFPGRFSGRQFSNSRSEMNVSTLELGDSALYLCASSPGQSYGYTFGSGTRLTVV.

The chain carries TRBV9 and TRBJ2-3, with D perhaps TRBD2 (5 bases). The CDR3 has 16 amino acids. Trimming cost V 3 bases and J 0 bases, with 14 bases left between them. Looked up from germline, CDR1 is SGDLS and CDR2 is YYNGEE. CDR3 nucleotide sequence: TGTGCCAGCAGCGCCGAGGCGGGCGGGAGCACAGATACGCAGTATTTT. Translating gives CASSAEAGGSTDTQYF.

The chain recombines TRBV27 with TRBJ1-4; D is undetermined. Germline-derived CDR1 and CDR2 are MNHEY and SMNVEV (reference sequence). The V and J ends lost 3 bases and 0 bases respectively, with 8 bases between them. CDR3 length: 15 residues. CDR3 sequence (DNA): TGTGCCAGCAGTTTTTTAGCTGCAACTAATGAAAAACTGTTTTTT. The encoded protein is CASSFLAATNEKLFF.

The chain is built from TRBV6-6 and TRBJ2-2; maybe TRBD1 (6 bases). V was clipped by 8 bases and J by 3 bases, with 13 bases between them. This CDR3 is 14 amino acids long. Germline CDR1 and CDR2: MNHNY and SVGAGI (reference sequence). CDR3 in DNA: TGTGCCAGCGCAGAAGGGGGAGACACCGGGGAGCTGTTTTTT. Encoded protein: CASAEGGDTGELFF.

The chain carries TRBV27 and TRBJ1-3; 8 nucleotides align to TRBD1. The trim removed 7 bases at V and 2 bases at J, leaving 10 bases unmatched. This CDR3 is 16 amino acids long. From germline, CDR1 is MNHEY and CDR2 SMNVEV (reference sequence). The CDR3 DNA sequence: TGTGCCAGCATCACCCCTCAGGGGGCACCTGGAAACACCATATATTTT. It codes for CASITPQGAPGNTIYF.

The V gene is TRBV4-1, the J gene TRBJ1-5, with D tentatively TRBD1 (5 bases). The CDR3 runs to 16 residues. Trimming removed 3 bases from V and 0 bases from J, with 12 bases in between. In germline, CDR1 is MGHRA, CDR2 YSYEKL. Here the CDR3 reads CASSQPGGSSNQPQHF. The CDR3 DNA is TGCGCCAGCAGCCAGCCGGGGGGAAGTAGCAATCAGCCCCAGCATTTT.

The chain links TRBV27 to TRBJ2-1; 9 nucleotides agree with TRBD1. Losses at the gene ends were 6 bases for V and 6 bases for J; bases not matched to a gene: 3. The CDR3 is made up of 13 amino acids. Looked up from germline, CDR1 is MNHEY and CDR2 is SMNVEV (reference sequence). CDR3 amino acids: CASRRQGVNEQFF. The CDR3 DNA reads as TGTGCCAGCAGGAGACAGGGGGTCAATGAGCAGTTCTTC.

This clone was observed a few times. V gene TRBV2 combines with J gene TRBJ1-6; D unclear. V dropped 7 bases and J dropped 9 bases, with 16 bases sitting between them. In germline, CDR1 is SNHLY, CDR2 FYNNEI. This CDR3 spans 14 amino acids. The CDR3 nucleotides are TGTGCCAGCAAATCCTCCCGGGGAGGTTCACCCCTCCACTTT. Residues: CASKSSRGGSPLHF.

The rearrangement links TRBV9 to TRBJ2-5, with a possible D match to TRBD1 (6 bases). Germline V gene sequence: CDR1 SGDLS, CDR2 YYNGEE. The CDR3 sequence is 14 residues long. The V end was cut by 2 bases, the J end by 1 base, with 9 bases between. CDR3 bases: TGTGCCAGCAGCGTTGAAGGGGGCCAAGAGACCCAGTACTTC. Protein: CASSVEGGQETQYF.

This chain connects TRBV5-1 to TRBJ1-1; 7 bases line up with TRBD1. CDR1 and CDR2 (germline): SGHRS, YFSETQ. The CDR3 contains 15 residues. The V and J ends lost 3 bases and 0 bases, in that order; junction bases with no gene match: 5. Written as DNA, the CDR3 is TGCGCCAGCAGCTCCCGGACAGGAATGAACACTGAAGCTTTCTTT. Residues: CASSSRTGMNTEAFF.

V usage is TRBV5-1 and J usage is TRBJ2-5; TRBD2 matches at 9 bases. The CDR3 extends over 20 amino acids. Germline CDR1 reads SGHRS; CDR2 reads YFSETQ. With 1 base clipped from V and 4 bases from J, the junction kept 20 bases outside the gene matches. CDR3 sequence reads: CASSLYFQRVGGGATETQYF. The CDR3 DNA reads as TGCGCCAGCAGCTTGTATTTTCAGAGGGTAGGCGGGGGGGCCACAGAGACCCAGTACTTC. The entire variable domain, with the rest obtained from reference TRBV5-1 and TRBJ2-5, is as follows: KAGVTQTPRYLIKTRGQQVTLSCSPISGHRSVSWYQQTPGQGLQFLFEYFSETQRNKGNFPGRFSGRQFSNSRSEMNVSTLELGDSALYLCASSLYFQRVGGGATETQYFGPGTRLLVL.

The genes are TRBV2 and TRBJ2-4, with 7 bases aligning to TRBD1. Germline CDR1 is SNHLY and CDR2 is FYNNEI. This CDR3 region has 11 residues. The V segment lost 8 bases and the J segment 7 bases; nucleotides outside the gene matches: 2. Here the CDR3 reads CASDRDNIQYF. CDR3 DNA: TGTGCCAGCGACAGGGATAACATTCAGTACTTC.

This clone came up a few times. V and J are TRBV14 and TRBJ2-5; 11 bases fit TRBD1. The V gene's germline CDR1 is SGHDN and CDR2 FVKESK. The CDR3 consists of 16 residues. Trimming took 4 bases from V and 5 from J; bases not matched to a gene: 9. The chain's CDR3 is CASSLRDRGVRETQYF. The CDR3 DNA is TGTGCCAGCAGCCTACGGGACAGGGGGGTAAGGGAGACCCAGTACTTC.

This clone was seen only a few times. This sequence joins TRBV6-2 or TRBV6-3 and TRBJ2-5; TRBD2 agrees at 11 bases. V lost 1 base and J lost 5; bases outside the gene matches: 6. This CDR3 region has 16 residues. The V gene's germline CDR1 is MNHEY and CDR2 SVGEGT. The CDR3 spells CASSYWGTSGKETQYF. The CDR3 bases are TGTGCCAGCAGTTACTGGGGGACTAGCGGAAAGGAGACCCAGTACTTC.

V and J are TRBV5-6 and TRBJ2-5; possibly TRBD2 for D (6 bases). This CDR3 has 15 amino acids. Looked up from germline, CDR1 is SGHDT and CDR2 is YYEEEE. V lost 0 bases and J lost 1, with 10 bases in between. CDR3 protein: CASSLVYGGQETQYF. The CDR3 DNA follows: TGTGCCAGCAGCTTGGTCTACGGGGGCCAAGAGACCCAGTACTTC.

This clone was counted only a few times. J is TRBJ1-5 and V is TRBV25-1; D is uncertain. Germline loops: CDR1 MGHDK, CDR2 SYGVNS. The V gene lost 7 bases and the J gene lost 7 bases, with 11 bases spanning the gap. This CDR3 comprises 12 residues. The CDR3 loop is CASTGSSQPQHF. The CDR3, as DNA: TGTGCCAGCACCGGCAGTAGCCAGCCCCAGCATTTT.

The chain employs TRBV7-7 and TRBJ1-6; 10 bases map to TRBD1. Trimming took 4 bases from V and 9 from J; bases not matched to a gene: 0. The germline V gene has CDR1 SSHAT and CDR2 FNYEAQ (reference sequence). The CDR3 loop spans 13 amino acids. The CDR3 spells CASSWDRGSPLHF. The CDR3 DNA sequence: TGTGCCAGCAGCTGGGACAGGGGTTCACCCCTCCACTTT.

The chain uses TRBV30 and TRBJ1-1, with 7 bases lining up with TRBD1. Germline values: CDR1 GTSNPN, CDR2 SVGIG (reference sequence). With 4 bases clipped from V and 1 base from J, the junction kept 12 bases outside the gene matches. This CDR3 spans 16 amino acids. The CDR3 DNA follows: TGTGCCTGGACCTCACTATGGGGGACAGAGAACACTGAAGCTTTCTTT. This encodes CAWTSLWGTENTEAFF.

This clone was detected only once. This chain joins TRBV7-9 and TRBJ2-5; TRBD2 might be the D (6 bases). Germline values: CDR1 SEHNR, CDR2 FQNEAQ (reference sequence). The V gene lost 7 bases and the J gene lost 4 bases, with 13 bases spanning the gap. CDR3 size: 13 residues. CDR3 sequence: CASTYPGGETQYF. The CDR3 DNA reads as TGTGCCAGCACCTACCCCGGGGGAGAGACCCAGTACTTC.

In DNA, the CDR3 is TGTGCCAGCAGCTCGGGGACTACTCAAGAGACCCAGTACTTC. Protein product: CASSSGTTQETQYF. The chain uses TRBV11-2 and TRBJ2-5; TRBD2 matches at 7 bases. CDR1 is SGHAT and CDR2 is FQNNGV in the germline V gene. V dropped 4 bases and J dropped 2; count of bases not matched to a gene: 4. The CDR3 is 14 amino acids.

This sequence joins TRBV2 and TRBJ2-3; TRBD2 aligns across 7 bases. V was pared by 6 bases and J by 4 bases, with 13 bases of the junction left unmatched. Germline CDR1 and CDR2: SNHLY and FYNNEI. The CDR3 runs to 16 residues. This CDR3 is CASRTLAGSSSDTQYF. CDR3 sequence (DNA): TGTGCCAGCAGGACATTAGCGGGCTCCTCGTCAGATACGCAGTATTTT.

This clone was found once. The J gene is TRBJ1-1, the V gene TRBV5-5; D unresolved. V lost 1 base, J lost 0 bases, and 13 bases lay in between. CDR1 is SGHKS and CDR2 is YYEKEE in the germline V gene (reference sequence). This CDR3 spans 16 amino acids. CDR3 loop: CASSLLGASMNTEAFF. The CDR3 DNA reads as TGTGCCAGCAGCTTGTTGGGAGCGTCTATGAACACTGAAGCTTTCTTT.

The rearrangement links TRBV19 to TRBJ1-5, with a possible D match to TRBD1 (5 bases). There are 13 residues in the CDR3. Trimming removed 7 bases at V and 7 bases at J, with 14 bases between. In germline, CDR1 is LNHDA, CDR2 SQIVND (reference sequence). CDR3 bases: TGTGCCAGTAACGATCTGGGGCTCCAGCCCCAGCATTTT. The encoded protein is CASNDLGLQPQHF.

Points on this clone: Within the sample, other DNA sequences also encode this same CDR3. The J gene is TRBJ2-3, the V gene TRBV5-1, with TRBD2 matching 10 bases. The ends lost 0 bases at V and 3 bases at J; junction bases unmatched: 4. The CDR3 runs to 16 residues. Germline CDR1 is SGHRS and CDR2 is YFSETQ. CDR3 in amino acids: CASSLVLAGGTDTQYF. The DNA for the CDR3 is TGCGCCAGCAGCTTGGTATTAGCGGGGGGAACAGATACGCAGTATTTT.

V and J are TRBV6-6 and TRBJ1-5; 12 nucleotides align to TRBD1. Unmatched junction bases numbered 6, after V lost 5 bases and J lost 7 bases. The germline V gene has CDR1 MNHNY and CDR2 SVGAGI (reference sequence). This CDR3 contains 15 residues. CDR3 sequence reads: CASSTPGQGAQPQHF. The CDR3 DNA sequence: TGTGCCAGCAGTACCCCGGGACAGGGGGCACAGCCCCAGCATTTT.

The chain couples TRBV12-3 or TRBV12-4 to TRBJ1-6, with TRBD1 as a possible D gene (6 bases). V shed 7 bases and J shed 11 bases, with 12 bases lying between them. The CDR3 runs to 12 residues. The CDR3 sequence: CASKGGTAPLHF. CDR3 nucleotide sequence: TGTGCCAGCAAAGGGGGTACGGCACCCCTCCACTTT.

The chain employs TRBV7-2 and TRBJ1-2; no definite D call. The CDR3 covers 17 residues. Trimming took off 1 base at V and 0 bases at J, with 15 bases between the two ends. The germline V gene encodes CDR1 SGHTA and CDR2 FQGNSA. The CDR3 here is CASSLGGAAESNYGYTF. The DNA for the CDR3 is TGTGCCAGCAGCTTAGGCGGAGCGGCGGAATCTAACTATGGCTACACCTTC.

The V gene is TRBV27, the J gene TRBJ1-2; 9 nucleotides match TRBD1. There are 18 residues in the CDR3. From germline, CDR1 is MNHEY and CDR2 SMNVEV (reference sequence). V gave up 4 bases and J gave up 2 bases; unmatched junction bases: 14. The chain's CDR3 is CASSSRLRDRAINYGYTF. As DNA, the CDR3 is TGTGCCAGCAGTTCTAGACTCCGGGACAGGGCGATAAACTATGGCTACACCTTC.

V usage is TRBV12-3 or TRBV12-4 and J usage is TRBJ2-5; no reliable D call. Trimming removed 6 bases from V and 5 bases from J, with 10 bases in between. The length of the CDR3 is 12 residues. CDR3: CASSSGGETQYF. DNA of the CDR3: TGTGCCAGCAGCTCGGGTGGGGAGACCCAGTACTTC.

This clone came up once. The V gene is TRBV30, the J gene TRBJ1-2; 9 nucleotides align to TRBD1. The V segment lost 2 bases and the J segment 4 bases; nucleotides outside the gene matches: 8. The CDR3 has 15 amino acids. Per germline, CDR1 GTSNPN and CDR2 SVGIG (reference sequence). The CDR3: CAWSRGQGRSYGYTF. CDR3 nucleotide sequence: TGTGCCTGGAGTAGGGGACAGGGACGAAGCTATGGCTACACCTTC.

This clone was counted between two and nine times. V gene TRBV10-2 combines with J gene TRBJ1-1; the D is unclear. The V gene lost 3 bases and the J gene lost 0 bases, with 5 bases spanning the gap. This CDR3 has 13 residues. Germline assignment: CDR1 WSHSY and CDR2 SAAADI. Written as DNA, the CDR3 is TGCGCCAGCAGTGATTCTGTGAACACTGAAGCTTTCTTT. This sequence encodes CASSDSVNTEAFF.